The 19 T cell receptor beta chains given below trace back to one sample, sequenced in a study of T cell responses to AZD1222 COVID-19 vaccine (TCRdb year 2021). The library was obtained by the immunoSEQ multiplex PCR assay. The clones in this table, taken by TCRdb from immuneACCESS, are in-frame only. Not every clone is retained; where verified, under half of the shortfall comes from an unresolved V gene, and the cause of the rest is unknown. Here the sample has approximately 110,000 clones; 85% to 90% occur a single time. The ten top clones hold about 4.4% of the sample. The time point tag for this specimen amounts to: about 28 days (+/-7) after the second vaccine dose. This sample comprised peripheral blood, obtained 28 days after the second AZD1222 dose. These TCRs come from an adult who received the AZD1222 COVID-19 vaccine.

The chain couples TRBV9 to TRBJ2-5; possibly TRBD1 for D (6 bases). V lost 4 bases and J 1 base, leaving 8 bases between the germline ends. Per germline, CDR1 SGDLS and CDR2 YYNGEE. CDR3 length equals 13 residues. CDR3: CASSQGIQETQYF. CDR3 coding DNA: TGTGCCAGCAGCCAGGGGATCCAAGAGACCCAGTACTTC.

The V gene is TRBV12-3 or TRBV12-4, the J gene TRBJ1-2, with 8 bases fitting TRBD1. This CDR3 comprises 13 residues. Losses at the gene ends were 1 base for V and 6 bases for J; bases not matched to a gene: 1. CDR3 nucleotides: TGTGCCAGCAGTTTAGGGACAGGGAATGGCTACACCTTC. Protein: CASSLGTGNGYTF.

The chain recombines TRBV2 with TRBJ1-4; D not resolved. Trimming removed 11 bases from V and 6 bases from J, with 16 bases in between. Germline assignment: CDR1 SNHLY and CDR2 FYNNEI. The CDR3 runs to 13 residues. The chain's CDR3 is CAPQGGLDEKLFF. As DNA, the CDR3 is TGTGCCCCTCAAGGTGGATTGGATGAAAAACTGTTTTTT.

This chain joins TRBV1 and TRBJ2-2; the table gives TRBD1 as D, unverified against the DNA. TRBV1 is flagged as a pseudogene. The CDR3 extends over 16 amino acids. CDR3 residues: CTSSQDRPGNTGELFF. The CDR3 bases are TGCACCAGCAGCCAAGACAGGCCCGGGAACACCGGGGAGCTGTTTTTT.

The genes are TRBV27 and TRBJ2-7; D possibly corresponds to TRBD2 (6 bases). The germline CDR1 and CDR2 sequences are MNHEY and SMNVEV (reference sequence). The CDR3 totals 13 residues. V gave up 8 bases and J gave up 2 bases, with 13 bases separating them. The CDR3 reads CASSESGPYEQYF. The CDR3, as DNA: TGTGCCAGCTCCGAAAGCGGGCCCTACGAGCAGTACTTC.

This chain connects TRBV5-4 to TRBJ2-3; 11 bases align to TRBD2. V trimming: 0 bases; J trimming: 1 base; junction bases outside the gene matches: 4. Germline V lookup: CDR1 SGHNT, CDR2 YYREEE (reference sequence). The CDR3 contains 17 residues. The CDR3 bases are TGTGCCAGCAGCTTGGGGCTAGCGGGGGGCCGCACAGATACGCAGTATTTT. As protein: CASSLGLAGGRTDTQYF.

The J gene is TRBJ1-2, the V gene TRBV4-1, with D hard to call. The CDR3 has 16 residues. Looked up from germline, CDR1 is MGHRA and CDR2 is YSYEKL. V lost 3 bases to trimming and J lost 4 bases, with 18 bases between them. The CDR3 DNA follows: TGCGCCAGCAGCCAGGTCAACGGGCAGGAAGCCTATGGCTACACCTTC. Translated, it gives CASSQVNGQEAYGYTF.

The CDR3 reads CASSPGQEHGYTF. The CDR3 coding sequence is TGTGCCAGCTCACCTGGACAGGAACATGGCTACACCTTC. The rearrangement links TRBV18 to TRBJ1-2; 7 nucleotides line up with TRBD1. Germline V gives CDR1 KGHSH, CDR2 LQKENI. V lost 3 bases to trimming and J lost 6 bases; unmatched junction nucleotides: 4. CDR3 length: 13 amino acids.

The chain couples TRBV18 to TRBJ2-2; possibly TRBD1 or TRBD2 for D (5 bases each). The germline V gene has CDR1 KGHSH and CDR2 LQKENI. This CDR3 region has 18 residues. V was clipped by 7 bases and J by 3 bases, with 24 bases between them. CDR3 nucleotide sequence: TGTGCCAGCTGCTCACCAGGTGGGGGTTCAGAGGACACCGGGGAGCTGTTTTTT. Its protein is CASCSPGGGSEDTGELFF. The whole variable domain, filled in from reference TRBV18 and TRBJ2-2, reads NAGVMQNPRHLVRRRGQEARLRCSPMKGHSHVYWYRQLPEEGLKFMVYLQKENIIDESGMPKERFSAEFPKEGPSILRIQQVVRGDSAAYFCASCSPGGGSEDTGELFFGEGSRLTVL.

The V and J genes are TRBV5-1 and TRBJ2-5; 8 bases line up with TRBD1. CDR3 length: 15 residues. The germline CDR1 and CDR2 sequences are SGHRS and YFSETQ. Unmatched junction bases numbered 7, after V lost 5 bases and J lost 1 base. In DNA form, the CDR3 reads TGCGCCAGCAGGATGACAGGGGCCCCCCAAGAGACCCAGTACTTC. Protein sequence: CASRMTGAPQETQYF.

The chain joins TRBV5-1 to TRBJ1-1; 7 nucleotides line up with TRBD1. The germline V gene encodes CDR1 SGHRS and CDR2 YFSETQ. The CDR3 covers 14 residues. The trim removed 4 bases at V and 3 bases at J, leaving 6 bases unmatched. Written as DNA, the CDR3 is TGCGCCAGCAGCCCGGGACAGTCTCACACTGAAGCTTTCTTT. Protein sequence: CASSPGQSHTEAFF.

This rearrangement joins TRBV6-5 to TRBJ1-2; 8 bases align to TRBD1. The J segment lost 7 bases and the V segment lost 4 bases, leaving 8 bases of the junction unmatched. The CDR3 sequence is 14 residues long. Germline loops: CDR1 MNHEY, CDR2 SVGAGI. The CDR3, as DNA: TGTGCCAGCAGTTTCTCCGGACAGGGAGGTGGCTACACCTTC. As protein: CASSFSGQGGGYTF.

The rearrangement uses TRBV5-4 and TRBJ2-7, with 7 bases lining up with TRBD1. J gave up 3 bases and V 4 bases, and 1 base lay outside the gene matches. The germline V gene encodes CDR1 SGHNT and CDR2 YYREEE (reference sequence). CDR3 length equals 12 residues. The CDR3 coding sequence is TGTGCCAGCAGCAGGGACAGCTACGAGCAGTACTTC. Translation: CASSRDSYEQYF.

This chain joins TRBV10-2 and TRBJ1-2; D is undetermined. The V gene's germline CDR1 is WSHSY and CDR2 SAAADI. V shed 4 bases and J shed 2 bases, with 8 bases lying between them. The CDR3 has 13 residues. The CDR3 DNA reads TGCGCCAGCAGTGCAGGACCGAACTATGGCTACACCTTC. It encodes CASSAGPNYGYTF.

The chain carries TRBV2 and TRBJ2-5, with 10 bases that match TRBD2. The germline gives CDR1 SNHLY, CDR2 FYNNEI. CDR3 size: 16 residues. V was pared by 2 bases and J by 5 bases, with 8 bases of the junction left unmatched. The CDR3 loop reads CASSEIAGGPSETQYF. The CDR3 bases are TGTGCCAGCAGTGAAATAGCGGGGGGTCCCTCGGAGACCCAGTACTTC.

The V gene is TRBV6-2 or TRBV6-3, the J gene TRBJ2-7; the D call may be TRBD1 or TRBD2 (5 bases each). CDR3 length equals 16 residues. CDR1 and CDR2 (germline): MNHEY, SVGEGT. Trimming pared 2 bases from V and 0 bases from J, leaving 14 bases between. CDR3 loop: CASSYGTGRSSYEQYF. In DNA form, the CDR3 reads TGTGCCAGCAGTTACGGAACGGGACGAAGCTCCTACGAGCAGTACTTC.

The gene calls are TRBV21-1 and TRBJ2-2. TRBV21-1 is a pseudogene locus. This CDR3 is built from 13 residues. The DNA of the CDR3 is TGTGCCAGCAGCATCCACTGGATCGGGGAGCTGTTTTTT. It specifies CASSIHWIGELFF.

This chain links TRBV19 with TRBJ1-6; D unresolved. The CDR3 covers 14 residues. Deletions cut 3 bases from V and 5 bases from J, with 8 bases between. From germline, CDR1 is LNHDA and CDR2 SQIVND (reference sequence). The CDR3 region has the DNA TGTGCCAGTAGTATCAGCGGGGATAATTCACCCCTCCACTTT. Its protein is CASSISGDNSPLHF.

The chain uses TRBV11-1 and TRBJ1-6; unclear D gene. This CDR3 has 16 residues. V lost 1 base to trimming and J lost 0 bases, with 7 bases between them. CDR1 is SGHAT, CDR2 FQDESV, per germline (reference sequence). The CDR3 sequence is CASSLEPSSYNSPLHF. The CDR3 bases are TGTGCCAGCAGCTTAGAACCCAGCTCCTATAATTCACCCCTCCACTTT.